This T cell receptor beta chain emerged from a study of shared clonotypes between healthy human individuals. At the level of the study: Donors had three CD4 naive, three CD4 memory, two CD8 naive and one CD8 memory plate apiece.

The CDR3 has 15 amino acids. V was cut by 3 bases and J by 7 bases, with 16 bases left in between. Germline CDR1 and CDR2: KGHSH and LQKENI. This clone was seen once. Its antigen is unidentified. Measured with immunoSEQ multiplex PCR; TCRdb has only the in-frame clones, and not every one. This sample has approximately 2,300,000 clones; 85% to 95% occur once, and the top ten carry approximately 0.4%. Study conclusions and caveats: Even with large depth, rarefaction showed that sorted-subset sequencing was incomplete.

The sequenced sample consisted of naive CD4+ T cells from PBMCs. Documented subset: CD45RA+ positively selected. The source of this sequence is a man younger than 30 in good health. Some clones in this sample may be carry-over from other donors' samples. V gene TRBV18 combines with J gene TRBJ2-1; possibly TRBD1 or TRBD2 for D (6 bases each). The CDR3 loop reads CASSPQGTWRNEQFF. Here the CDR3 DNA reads TGTGCCAGCTCACCTCAGGGGACTTGGAGGAATGAGCAGTTCTTC.